A single TCR beta chain is shown here with its context. V was shortened by 0 bases and J by 4 bases, with 13 bases between the two germline ends. The CDR3 loop spans 14 amino acids. Looked up from germline, CDR1 is DFQATT and CDR2 is SNEGSKA (reference sequence). This record comes from a study of Graves' ophthalmopathy and Graves' hyperthyroidism. Amplification of TCR beta CDR3 regions used RNA transcripts. The first round was an RT-PCR with HTBI primers, and the second round was a multiplex PCR. TCRdb processed the multiplex PCR reads anew with MiXCR; each CDR3 protein has one entry. The sample holds about 740,000 distinct CDR3 sequences, 40% seen once. Other autoimmune disease, uncontrolled infection, pregnancy and lactation led to exclusion.

The sequence was obtained from an adult man with Graves' ophthalmopathy. This rearrangement joins TRBV20-1 to TRBJ2-7, with D tentatively TRBD2 (5 bases). Sequences were obtained from peripheral blood. The CDR3 here is CSARDYGERYEQYF. CDR3 nucleotides: TGCAGTGCTAGAGATTACGGGGAACGGTACGAGCAGTACTTC.